This is a list of T cell receptor beta chains from one sample in a study of blood T cell repertoires in COVID-19. Assay: immunoSEQ multiplex PCR; the TCRdb copy retains only in-frame clones and omits some. The sample yields roughly 220,000 clones, 80% to 90% seen once. Sequencing used PBMCs or T cells enriched from blood (not recorded which). The receptors were gathered from a woman younger than 35 in a cohort exposed to, infected with or recovered from COVID-19 (not recorded which). Each CDR3 is given with its conserved first and last residue. D genes are given only for firm matches. Clone size is not always given. Where it is, it says once, few, many or a class for expanded clones.

d_call j_call v_call clone_size cdr3_nt cdr3_aa
NA TRBJ1-5 TRBV19 NA TGTGCCAGTAGTATTCCGAGGAATCAGCCCCAGCATTTT CASSIPRNQPQHF
TRBD2 TRBJ2-1 TRBV28 NA TGTGCCAGCAGCTCCCCGGGACTAGCGGGGGGGCCGGATGAGCAGTTCTTC CASSSPGLAGGPDEQFF
NA TRBJ1-5 TRBV28 NA TGTGCCAGCAGGCAGGGGAACAATCAGCCCCAGCATTTT CASRQGNNQPQHF
TRBD2 TRBJ2-2 TRBV4-1 NA TGCGCCAGCAGCAGGGTACTAGCGGGAGTAAAGGGCGGGGAGCTGTTTTTT CASSRVLAGVKGGELFF
NA TRBJ1-4 TRBV2 once TGTGCCAGCCACTTTCAGGGATCAACTAATGAAAAACTGTTTTTT CASHFQGSTNEKLFF
NA TRBJ2-1 TRBV9 NA TGTGCCAGCAGCGGACCTCGTAGGGGGTTGGTTGAGCAGTTCTTC CASSGPRRGLVEQFF
NA TRBJ1-6 TRBV5-1 NA TGCGCCAGCAGCTCGGTGGACAGCTCCGATAATTCACCCCTCCACTTT CASSSVDSSDNSPLHF
NA TRBJ2-1 TRBV15 once TGTGCCACCAGCAGAGTTGACAGCTCCTACAATGAGCAGTTCTTC CATSRVDSSYNEQFF
NA TRBJ1-4 TRBV27 once TGTGCCAGCAGGGACAGCGGTGAAAAACTGTTTTTT CASRDSGEKLFF
NA TRBJ1-1 TRBV2 NA TGTGCCAGCAGTGACCTCCGGGACATCCGATTGAACACTGAAGCTTTCTTT CASSDLRDIRLNTEAFF
NA TRBJ2-6 TRBV2 NA TGTGCCACCTCCGGAGGGACCTCTGGGGCCAACGTCCTGACTTTC CATSGGTSGANVLTF
TRBD1 TRBJ1-2 TRBV10-1 NA TGCGCCAGCAGCCAGGACAGGTACTATGGCTACACCTTC CASSQDRYYGYTF
NA TRBJ2-1 TRBV11-2 NA TGTGCCAGCAGCTTAGAAGGGGCCGCCATTGAGCAGTTCTTC CASSLEGAAIEQFF
TRBD1 TRBJ1-1 TRBV4-2 NA TGTGCCAGCAGCCAAATTACGGCAGGGGGCATGAACACTGAAGCTTTCTTT CASSQITAGGMNTEAFF
NA TRBJ1-1 TRBV28 NA TGTGCCAGCAGTTCGGACCGCCCCGGGATGATAGCTTTCTTT CASSSDRPGMIAFF
NA TRBJ1-5 TRBV7-9 NA TGTGCCAGCAGCTTATTGGGGGGAAGGCAGCCCCAGCATTTT CASSLLGGRQPQHF
NA TRBJ2-1 TRBV12-5 NA TGTGCTAGTGGTTTAAACAGGGAGAGAAATGAGCAGTTCTTC CASGLNRERNEQFF
NA TRBJ1-1 TRBV5-1 NA TGCGCCAGCAGCTTGGGATGGGGGGATGGATCTGAAGCTTTCTTT CASSLGWGDGSEAFF
NA TRBJ1-1 TRBV9 once TGTGCCAGCAGCGTAGGACCCAGGGCCCAGGGTGGCACTGAAGCTTTCTTT CASSVGPRAQGGTEAFF
TRBD2 TRBJ2-1 TRBV18 NA TGTGCCAGCTCACCCTCTCCGGGACTAGCGGGAGTCAATGAGCAGTTCTTC CASSPSPGLAGVNEQFF
NA TRBJ2-2 TRBV3-1/TRBV3-2 NA TGTGCCAGCAGCCATCACCTATCTCAAGCTAGCGCCTCAGACACCGGGGAGCTGTTTTTT CASSHHLSQASASDTGELFF
TRBD2 TRBJ2-7 TRBV2 NA TGTGCCAGCAGTAGGGCTAGCGGGAGGTACGAGCAGTACTTC CASSRASGRYEQYF
NA TRBJ2-7 TRBV3-1/TRBV3-2 NA TGTGCCAGCAGCCAACCCCCTGCGGGCGAGCAGTACTTC CASSQPPAGEQYF
NA TRBJ2-2 TRBV7-9 NA TGTGCCAGCAGCTCACCAGGTCAGGGTGTTCGGGAGCTGTTTTTT CASSSPGQGVRELFF
TRBD1 TRBJ2-7 TRBV30 few TGTGCCTGTAGGGACAGGGTTCACTACGAGCAGTACTTC CACRDRVHYEQYF
NA TRBJ2-5 TRBV5-4 once TGTGCCAGCAGCTTGGACAGAGAAGAGACCCAGTACTTC CASSLDREETQYF
NA TRBJ2-2 TRBV6-1 NA TGTGCCAGCAGTGATGGGCACCGCGCCGGGGAGCTGTTTTTT CASSDGHRAGELFF
NA TRBJ1-1 TRBV11-1 once TGTGCCAGCAGCTTTCTTGCAGGCATTGACACTGAAGCTTTCTTT CASSFLAGIDTEAFF
NA TRBJ2-1 TRBV24-1 NA TGTGCCACCAGTGATCGTGAGGATAATGAGCAGTTCTTC CATSDREDNEQFF
NA TRBJ2-3 TRBV11-3 few TGTGCCAGCAGCTTATATGGGAGTCTGACAGATACGCAGTATTTT CASSLYGSLTDTQYF
TRBD1 TRBJ2-3 TRBV19 NA TGTGCCAGTAGTATAGCGCCGGGACAGGGGAATACAGATACGCAGTATTTT CASSIAPGQGNTDTQYF
TRBD2 TRBJ2-1 TRBV3-1/TRBV3-2 NA TGTGCCAGCAGCCAAGATCGATGGCGGACTAGCGGAGCGCTCGGCGATGAGCAGTTCTTC CASSQDRWRTSGALGDEQFF
NA TRBJ2-1 TRBV9 NA TGTGCCAGCAGCGTCCCTGCGGCGGGGGCTATCCAGTTCTTC CASSVPAAGAIQFF
NA TRBJ1-2 TRBV28 NA TGTGCCAGCAGGCAGAATAACTATGGCTACACCTTC CASRQNNYGYTF
NA TRBJ1-1 TRBV5-1 NA TGCGCCAGCAGCTTGGGTACAGGCAAAGCTTTCTTT CASSLGTGKAFF
NA TRBJ1-5 TRBV20-1 NA TGCAGTGCTAGTGTGCCCGGGATGGGCAATCAGCCCCAGCATTTT CSASVPGMGNQPQHF
TRBD1 TRBJ2-7 TRBV19 NA TGTGCCAGCTCAACAGGGGCCAGCTCCTACGAGCAGTACTTC CASSTGASSYEQYF
NA TRBJ2-1 TRBV18 NA TGTGCCAGCTCACCAGGGCAGGGGTCCTACAATGAGCAGTTCTTC CASSPGQGSYNEQFF
NA TRBJ1-3 TRBV12-3/TRBV12-4 NA TGTGCCAGCAGACCGGCGGCTGGAAACACCATATATTTT CASRPAAGNTIYF
TRBD1 TRBJ2-7 TRBV9 NA TGTGCCAGCAGCGTAGAGGGCAGGGGGCTGGACGAGCAGTACTTC CASSVEGRGLDEQYF
TRBD1 TRBJ1-2 TRBV27 NA TGTGCCAGCAGTTTGACAGGGAACCTTAACTATGGCTACACCTTC CASSLTGNLNYGYTF
NA TRBJ1-2 TRBV27 NA TGTGCCAGCAGTCCAAGTCCGGGAGGAGGGCCTAGAGGCTACACCTTC CASSPSPGGGPRGYTF
NA TRBJ1-6 TRBV28 NA TGTGCCAGCATGGACAGTAATTCACCCCTCCACTTT CASMDSNSPLHF
TRBD1 TRBJ1-2 TRBV5-1 few TGCGCCAGCAGCTTGGACGCGGGGGACAGGGGGCGCAGGGGCTACACCTTC CASSLDAGDRGRRGYTF
NA TRBJ2-3 TRBV29-1 NA TGCAGCGTTGAGGGGGACTTACGCACAGATACGCAGTATTTT CSVEGDLRTDTQYF
TRBD1 TRBJ1-6 TRBV5-1 NA TGCGCCAGCAGCGCGGGACAGGGGAGGAATTCACCCCTCCACTTT CASSAGQGRNSPLHF
NA TRBJ1-2 TRBV9 NA TGTGCCAGCAGCGCGGGGACATTCGGGGACTATGGCTACACCTTC CASSAGTFGDYGYTF
NA TRBJ2-5 TRBV5-6 NA TGTGCCAGCAGCTTGTTTGTGGGCGAGACCCAGTACTTC CASSLFVGETQYF
TRBD1 TRBJ2-6 TRBV2 NA TGTGCCAGCAGTTCTGACAGGGCCCTCGCCAACGTCCTGACTTTC CASSSDRALANVLTF
NA TRBJ2-6 TRBV7-8 few TGTGCCAGCAGCTTCGGAGCGTCTGGGGCCAACGTCCTGACTTTC CASSFGASGANVLTF
TRBD2 TRBJ2-2 TRBV5-1 NA TGCGCCAGCAGCTCGGTAGCTAGCGGGGGGATAGCGAACACCGGGGAGCTGTTTTTT CASSSVASGGIANTGELFF
NA TRBJ2-3 TRBV7-2 NA TGTGCCAGCAGCTTCGCGATGTTTCCTGCTACGCAGTATTTT CASSFAMFPATQYF
NA TRBJ1-1 TRBV6-5 NA TGTGCCAGCAGTCCCACGGGTACTGAAGCTTTCTTT CASSPTGTEAFF